The 12 T cell receptor beta chains below were found in one sample sequenced in a study of blood T cell repertoires in COVID-19. TCRdb's copy holds only in-frame clones and misses some; the assay was immunoSEQ multiplex PCR. Of over 85,000 clones in the sample, approximately 83% are singletons; the top ten hold around 4%. Sequencing was done on a sample of peripheral blood. These receptors were obtained from a man in his sixties with acute or convalescent COVID-19.

The rearrangement links TRBV11-2 to TRBJ1-5; D might be TRBD1 (6 bases). The germline V and J ends were trimmed by 0 bases and 0 bases, with 9 bases remaining between them. From germline, CDR1 is SGHAT and CDR2 FQNNGV. The CDR3 loop spans 16 amino acids. CDR3 nucleotides: TGTGCCAGCAGCTTAGATCCAGGGGTTAGCAATCAGCCCCAGCATTTT. Protein product: CASSLDPGVSNQPQHF. Based on the CDR3 plus reference TRBV11-2 and TRBJ1-5, the full variable domain is EAGVAQSPRYKIIEKRQSVAFWCNPISGHATLYWYQQILGQGPKLLIQFQNNGVVDDSQLPKDRFSAERLKGVDSTLKIQPAKLEDSAVYLCASSLDPGVSNQPQHFGDGTRLSIL.

The V and J genes are TRBV4-3 and TRBJ1-6; 7 bases are a match to TRBD1. The germline V gene has CDR1 LGHNA and CDR2 YSLEER. This CDR3 is 15 amino acids long. The ends lost 4 bases at V and 4 bases at J; junction bases unmatched: 4. This CDR3 is CASSPRGNYNSPLHF. CDR3 coding DNA: TGCGCCAGCAGCCCCAGGGGGAATTATAATTCACCCCTCCACTTT.

The genes are TRBV3-1 (or the pseudogene TRBV3-2) and TRBJ1-1; D unresolved. The CDR3 has 13 amino acids. V was clipped by 4 bases and J by 3 bases, with 9 bases between them. In germline, CDR1 is LGHDT, CDR2 YNNKEL (reference sequence). CDR3 sequence reads: CASSLRRDTEAFF. CDR3 bases: TGTGCCAGCAGCCTCCGTCGGGACACTGAAGCTTTCTTT.

The chain couples TRBV11-2 to TRBJ1-5; D is undetermined. Per germline, CDR1 SGHAT and CDR2 FQNNGV. The CDR3 is 16 amino acids. The germline V and J ends were trimmed by 5 bases and 1 base, with 15 bases remaining between them. CDR3 sequence: CASSPPGGRSNQPQHF. The CDR3 region has the DNA TGTGCCAGCAGCCCCCCCGGCGGCAGAAGCAATCAGCCCCAGCATTTT.

This chain joins TRBV4-1 and TRBJ2-1; D is possibly TRBD2 (6 bases). CDR3 size: 17 residues. The ends were cut back, 6 bases at V and 5 bases at J, with 23 bases in the middle. From germline, CDR1 is MGHRA and CDR2 YSYEKL. CDR3 residues: CASRHRSAGLGDNEQFF. CDR3 bases: TGCGCCAGCAGACACCGAAGCGCGGGACTGGGGGACAATGAGCAGTTCTTC.

This chain's CDR3 is CASSDASNWYQPQHF. The CDR3 nucleotides are TGTGCCAGCAGTGACGCTAGCAACTGGTATCAGCCCCAGCATTTT. This chain joins TRBV2 and TRBJ1-5, with D hard to call. There are 15 residues in the CDR3. V was pared by 3 bases and J by 5 bases, with 14 bases between. Germline V lookup: CDR1 SNHLY, CDR2 FYNNEI. Complete variable domain (other parts from reference TRBV2 and TRBJ1-5): EPEVTQTPSHQVTQMGQEVILRCVPISNHLYFYWYRQILGQKVEFLVSFYNNEISEKSEIFDDQFSVERPDGSNFTLKIRSTKLEDSAMYFCASSDASNWYQPQHFGDGTRLSIL.

The chain has TRBV5-1 and TRBJ1-1, with 7 bases fitting TRBD1. The CDR3 consists of 16 residues. Germline lookup yields CDR1 SGHRS and CDR2 YFSETQ. The V and J ends lost 4 bases and 1 base, in that order; junction bases with no gene match: 10. CDR3 amino acids: CASSPLTGQSNTEAFF. CDR3 sequence (DNA): TGCGCCAGCAGCCCCCTCACGGGACAGTCGAACACTGAAGCTTTCTTT.

V is TRBV4-1 and J is TRBJ2-5; 8 positions agree with TRBD1. The CDR3 consists of 17 residues. Germline CDR1 reads MGHRA; CDR2 reads YSYEKL. J was trimmed by 4 bases and V by 0 bases; bases with no gene match: 10. As DNA, the CDR3 is TGCGCCAGCAGCCAAGATAGGGGACAGGCCGGCGTAGAGACCCAGTACTTC. It translates to CASSQDRGQAGVETQYF.

This chain joins TRBV2 and TRBJ1-1, with 7 bases that match TRBD1. This CDR3 is built from 15 residues. The V segment lost 7 bases and the J segment 3 bases; nucleotides outside the gene matches: 11. Germline CDR1 SNHLY, CDR2 FYNNEI. CDR3 DNA: TGTGCCAGCAATCCGACAGGGTCTACGGACACTGAAGCTTTCTTT. Encoded protein: CASNPTGSTDTEAFF. Variable domain in full (rest from reference TRBV2 and TRBJ1-1): EPEVTQTPSHQVTQMGQEVILRCVPISNHLYFYWYRQILGQKVEFLVSFYNNEISEKSEIFDDQFSVERPDGSNFTLKIRSTKLEDSAMYFCASNPTGSTDTEAFFGQGTRLTVV.

The genes are TRBV11-2 and TRBJ2-7, with unresolved D. The V end was cut by 5 bases, the J end by 3 bases, with 17 bases between. From germline, CDR1 is SGHAT and CDR2 FQNNGV. The CDR3 loop spans 15 amino acids. The CDR3 nucleotides are TGTGCCAGCAGCAGCCGTTTGAGGTCCAACTACGAGCAGTACTTC. Translation: CASSSRLRSNYEQYF.

The chain is built from TRBV15 and TRBJ1-4; a weak D match, TRBD1 (5 bases). The germline V gene encodes CDR1 LNHNV and CDR2 YYDKDF (reference sequence). This CDR3 has 14 residues. V lost 1 base to trimming and J lost 8 bases, with 11 bases between them. The CDR3 reads CATSRGLTDEKLFF. The CDR3 nucleotides read TGTGCCACCAGCAGAGGGTTGACAGACGAAAAACTGTTTTTT.

The chain carries TRBV6-2 or TRBV6-3 and TRBJ2-5; 11 bases agree with TRBD2. CDR1 and CDR2 from the germline V gene are MNHEY and SVGEGT. Germline trimming cut 2 bases from V and 5 bases from J; bases unmatched to any gene: 4. The CDR3 covers 15 residues. The CDR3 bases are TGTGCCAGCAGTTACGGGGGGACTAGCGGCGAGACCCAGTACTTC. Amino acids: CASSYGGTSGETQYF.